This entry lists 21 T cell receptor beta chains sequenced from one sample in a study of blood T cell repertoires in COVID-19. TCRdb's copy holds only in-frame clones and misses some; the assay was immunoSEQ multiplex PCR. The data hold about 260,000 clones, with 70% to 90% observed a single time. The sequenced sample was PBMCs or T cells enriched from blood (not recorded which). Receptor source: a man aged 45-60 years who had been exposed to COVID-19.

V is TRBV3-1 (or the pseudogene TRBV3-2) and J is TRBJ1-5; TRBD1 matches 7 bases. V shed 4 bases, J shed 9 bases, and the junction held 6 bases outside the gene matches. Germline V CDR1 and CDR2: LGHDT, YNNKEL (reference sequence). This CDR3 has 13 residues. CDR3 sequence (DNA): TGTGCCAGCAGCCCTGGGACAGTCCTGCCCCAGCATTTT. This sequence encodes CASSPGTVLPQHF.

J is TRBJ2-2 and V is TRBV7-9; a possible D gene is TRBD1 (5 bases). The CDR3 consists of 16 residues. Deletions cut 5 bases from V and 6 bases from J, with 19 bases between. Germline V gene sequence: CDR1 SEHNR, CDR2 FQNEAQ (reference sequence). CDR3 protein: CASSTHGQGIAGELFF. In DNA, the CDR3 is TGTGCCAGCAGCACCCACGGGCAGGGAATCGCCGGGGAGCTGTTTTTT.

The chain employs TRBV6-5 and TRBJ1-2; tentative D call: TRBD1 (5 bases). V lost 2 bases and J 13 bases, leaving 14 bases between the germline ends. This CDR3 has 12 residues. Germline assignment: CDR1 MNHEY and CDR2 SVGAGI. DNA for the CDR3: TGTGCCAGCAGTTACCCGGGGGGAGCCTGCACCTTC. This codes for CASSYPGGACTF.

In its sample, this clone was seen a few times. V gene TRBV5-1 combines with J gene TRBJ2-1, with 12 nucleotides matching TRBD2. Germline V gene data show CDR1 as SGHRS and CDR2 as YFSETQ. V trimming: 7 bases; J trimming: 3 bases; junction bases outside the gene matches: 5. The CDR3 has 15 residues. The CDR3, as DNA: TGCGCCAGCGGGTTGACTAGCGGGAGCTACAATGAGCAGTTCTTC. Its translation is CASGLTSGSYNEQFF.

V is TRBV11-2 and J is TRBJ2-1; D gene uncertain. Germline V CDR1 and CDR2: SGHAT, FQNNGV. There are 17 residues in the CDR3. V lost 0 bases to trimming and J lost 2 bases, with 14 bases between them. CDR3: CASSLEALRVTYNEQFF. The CDR3 DNA sequence: TGTGCCAGCAGCTTAGAGGCCTTACGGGTCACCTACAATGAGCAGTTCTTC.

The chain couples TRBV24-1 to TRBJ2-5; TRBD2 might be the D (5 bases). This CDR3 has 15 amino acids. V lost 4 bases and J 0 bases, leaving 11 bases between the germline ends. The germline gives CDR1 KGHDR, CDR2 SFDVKD. The CDR3 sequence is CATSDGRGYQETQYF. The DNA for the CDR3 is TGTGCCACCAGTGACGGCAGAGGGTACCAAGAGACCCAGTACTTC.

This clone occurred once. The CDR3 coding sequence is TGTGCCAGCAGCGCCGAGGGGGGACAGCCCTACAATGAGCAGTTCTTC. Encoded protein: CASSAEGGQPYNEQFF. V is TRBV9 and J is TRBJ2-1; D is possibly TRBD1 (7 bases). The CDR3 runs 16 residues. V was pared by 3 bases and J by 2 bases, with 15 bases between. Germline-derived CDR1 and CDR2 are SGDLS and YYNGEE.

This clone appeared a single time. The chain carries TRBV5-4 and TRBJ2-7; tentatively, D is TRBD1 (5 bases). The CDR3 contains 14 residues. From germline, CDR1 is SGHNT and CDR2 YYREEE (reference sequence). The V end lost 2 bases, the J end lost 0 bases, and 9 bases lay between the germline ends. DNA for the CDR3: TGTGCCAGCAGCTTAAGGGGTAACTCCTACGAGCAGTACTTC. It yields the protein CASSLRGNSYEQYF.

This chain uses TRBV28 with TRBJ1-2, with a tentative D call TRBD1 (6 bases). The CDR3 runs 13 residues. Trimming left V 6 bases short and J 8 bases short, with 16 bases between. Germline values: CDR1 MDHEN, CDR2 SYDVKM. The CDR3 bases are TGTGCCAGCAGACTAAACAGGGATGGCGGCTACACCTTC. This translates into CASRLNRDGGYTF.

V and J are TRBV5-1 and TRBJ1-5, with 9 bases matching TRBD1. V trimming: 5 bases; J trimming: 5 bases; junction bases outside the gene matches: 8. The germline gives CDR1 SGHRS, CDR2 YFSETQ. The CDR3 consists of 15 residues. CDR3 protein: CASSPGDRVDQPQHF. CDR3 sequence (DNA): TGCGCCAGCAGTCCGGGGGACAGGGTGGATCAGCCCCAGCATTTT.

The chain has TRBV7-3 and TRBJ2-1, with 8 bases identical to TRBD1. Germline loops: CDR1 SGHTA, CDR2 FQGTGA. The CDR3 is 16 amino acids. Germline trimming cut 3 bases from V and 3 bases from J; bases unmatched to any gene: 7. The CDR3 nucleotides are TGTGCCAGCAGCTTTGCCGGGACAGGAGTCTACAATGAGCAGTTCTTC. It translates to CASSFAGTGVYNEQFF.

This clone has only one observation. The genes are TRBV28 and TRBJ2-1; D is uncertain. Trimming pared 5 bases from V and 8 bases from J, leaving 10 bases between. CDR3 length equals 12 residues. The germline gives CDR1 MDHEN, CDR2 SYDVKM. The CDR3 DNA reads TGTGCCAGCAGTAATCTCAGTGATGAGCAGTTCTTC. It yields the protein CASSNLSDEQFF.

This clone has a single count. This chain uses TRBV5-1 with TRBJ2-1; 8 positions match TRBD2. The CDR3 runs to 14 residues. The ends lost 2 bases at V and 8 bases at J; junction bases unmatched: 6. CDR1 and CDR2 from the germline V gene are SGHRS and YFSETQ. CDR3 in amino acids: CASSLALTSDEQFF. The CDR3 DNA sequence: TGCGCCAGCAGCTTAGCTCTGACTAGCGATGAGCAGTTCTTC.

This clone occurred once. V is TRBV19 and J is TRBJ1-1; the D gene is possibly TRBD1 (5 bases). Deletions cut 7 bases from V and 1 base from J, with 10 bases between. Germline assignment: CDR1 LNHDA and CDR2 SQIVND (reference sequence). The CDR3 extends over 13 amino acids. CDR3 bases: TGTGCCAGTAAGGCGGGGCGGAACACTGAAGCTTTCTTT. It encodes CASKAGRNTEAFF.

This sequence joins TRBV5-1 and TRBJ2-3; TRBD2 aligns across 13 bases. CDR1 SGHRS and CDR2 YFSETQ come from the germline V gene. V lost 3 bases to trimming and J lost 4 bases; unmatched junction nucleotides: 8. This CDR3 is built from 17 residues. The DNA of the CDR3 is TGCGCCAGCAGCTCGGAACTAGCGGGAGGGCCCCCAGATACGCAGTATTTT. This sequence encodes CASSSELAGGPPDTQYF.

The chain uses TRBV6-9 and TRBJ1-1; 7 nucleotides align to TRBD1. The V and J ends lost 2 bases and 2 bases, in that order; junction bases with no gene match: 5. CDR1 MNHGY and CDR2 SVAAGI come from the germline V gene. The CDR3 runs to 15 residues. The CDR3 DNA sequence: TGTGCCAGCAGTTATCGGGGACAGAGAAACACTGAAGCTTTCTTT. It translates to CASSYRGQRNTEAFF.

V is TRBV4-1 and J is TRBJ2-3; the match to TRBD2 covers 12 bases. Germline trimming cut 1 base from V and 2 bases from J; bases unmatched to any gene: 7. This CDR3 has 18 residues. Germline-derived CDR1 and CDR2 are MGHRA and YSYEKL. CDR3 in DNA: TGCGCCAGCAGCCAAGGGACTAGCGGGGAGACCTACACAGATACGCAGTATTTT. This sequence encodes CASSQGTSGETYTDTQYF.

The rearrangement joins TRBV13 to TRBJ2-3; 8 bases are a match to TRBD2. The junction had 12 bases not matched to a gene; V was cut back by 2 bases and J by 2 bases. The CDR3 totals 18 residues. CDR1 is PRHDT and CDR2 is FYEKMQ in the germline V gene (reference sequence). The CDR3 nucleotides are TGTGCCAGCAGCTTAAGGTTTCACCTAGCGGGTGTCACAGATACGCAGTATTTT. It translates to CASSLRFHLAGVTDTQYF.

The chain uses TRBV19 and TRBJ1-2; TRBD1 matches at 7 bases. The CDR3 has 15 residues. From germline, CDR1 is LNHDA and CDR2 SQIVND (reference sequence). With 5 bases clipped from V and 6 bases from J, the junction kept 12 bases outside the gene matches. In DNA, the CDR3 is TGTGCCAGTAGTCCGGTGACAGGGCTAACAGATGGCTACACCTTC. This sequence encodes CASSPVTGLTDGYTF.

The chain combines TRBV28 with TRBJ2-1; 11 bases are a match to TRBD2. With V trimmed by 5 bases and J by 7 bases, 10 bases remained unmatched. Germline CDR1 is MDHEN and CDR2 is SYDVKM. The CDR3 loop spans 16 amino acids. The CDR3, as DNA: TGTGCCAGCAGTCCCGGGACTAGCGGTGGTTTGAATGAGCAGTTCTTC. It translates to CASSPGTSGGLNEQFF.

The rearrangement uses TRBV7-3 and TRBJ1-1; possibly TRBD1 for D (6 bases). The germline V and J ends were trimmed by 2 bases and 9 bases, with 13 bases remaining between them. This CDR3 region has 13 residues. Per germline, CDR1 SGHTA and CDR2 FQGTGA. Written as DNA, the CDR3 is TGTGCCAGCAGCTTAGGGGGGGCGCAGCAAGCTTTCTTT. It codes for CASSLGGAQQAFF.